This T cell receptor (beta chain) was sequenced for a study of Ad26.COV2.S vaccination and SARS-CoV-2 variants (dated by TCRdb to about 2021). Turning to the overall study: Donors in the vaccine arm were drawn from COV1001, a phase I-IIa trial of Ad26.COV2.S in healthy adults that was multicentre, randomized, double-blind and placebo-controlled. A total of some 30 samples were included in the TCR-sequenced set, comprising 19 Ad26.COV2.S vaccine recipients, 5 placebo recipients and 8 SARS-CoV-2 convalescent individuals. Trial participants were randomized into five groups of five, in which low-dose or high-dose Ad26.COV2.S was given once or twice, or placebo was given on both occasions. TCRbeta repertoire sequencing was used to assess the specificity and breadth of SARS-CoV-2-reactive T cell receptors after Ad26.COV2.S vaccination. Investigators remained blinded to trial group allocation during experiments and outcome assessment. Dosing of Ad26.COV2.S was intramuscular, at either 5x10^10 or 1x10^11 viral particles, delivered as one shot or as two shots spaced 56 days apart.

Broader findings and caveats from the paper: Vaccine and placebo recipients had similar non-spike TCR breadth, a finding consistent with the vaccine containing only spike. The study lacked the statistical power to compare responses across vaccine doses or regimens. It was noted by the authors that total T cell responses may have been underestimated by the TCR breadth and depth analyses. After vaccination, substantial breadth of spike-specific CD8+ and CD4+ T cell responses was reported. Spike-specific TCR breadth was higher in Ad26.COV2.S recipients than in placebo recipients (P = 0.0014).

Concerning this clone itself: It has no known antigen specificity. Nothing much larger sits one base from this clone, and base qualities are not available.

The meaning of the sample's treatment or condition label: 19 received Ad26.COV2.S at low or high dose, single or two shots; five or six received placebo; per-sample allocation not given. For vaccine and placebo recipients, the sequenced repertoires came from samples collected on day 63 after the first injection. In Cohort 1b, fewer than 30 adults aged 18-55 years were enrolled at a single site in Boston, USA, between 29 July and 7 August 2020. As a vaccine, Ad26.COV2.S was a replication-incompetent adenovirus type 26 vector that expressed a prefusion-stabilized SARS-CoV-2 spike protein derived from the original Wuhan strain. The immunoSEQ Assay was the method used to sequence TCRbeta CDR3 regions. After extraction, genomic DNA underwent amplification by bias-controlled multiplex PCR, followed by high-throughput sequencing. Under the source paper's analysis protocol: To quantify the absolute abundance of each unique TCRbeta CDR3 region, sequences were collapsed and filtered. T cell fraction was estimated by normalization of TCRbeta template counts to usable DNA, with usable DNA being measured through amplification of reference genes present in all nucleated cells. Repertoire TCRs were annotated as SARS-CoV-2-specific by exact matching of V gene, CDR3 amino acid sequence and J gene to a known reactive TCR set. The reference SARS-CoV-2 TCR set came from MIRA and was filtered for enrichment in COVID-19-positive ImmuneCODE repertoires, removing public or cross-reactive TCRs. Using the MIRA antigens, annotated TCRs were further analysed by specific ORF or by position within an ORF. Depth was the summed frequency of annotated unique rearrangements, while breadth was defined as annotated unique rearrangements over total unique productive rearrangements. TCR breadth was compared between groups using two-sided Wilcoxon rank-sum tests. This immuneACCESS table, as held by TCRdb, lists in-frame sequences with V and J called but not all clones. Of the missing ones, under half trace to an unresolved V gene in checked studies; the others have no known cause. D and trimming come from the DNA, and the V and J calls and clone size come from that table. The table for this sample lists some 370,000 clones; roughly 80% of them were counted only once. Together, the top ten hold roughly 7.4% of the sample.

V loses 5 bases of germline sequence and J loses 0 bases, and the interval between the two ends is 16 bases. The CDR3 holds 17 amino acids from the cysteine to the phenylalanine. Of the read, only the CDR3 DNA is kept; its 51 bases are in frame from base 1. The germline V gene (reference sequence) supplies CDR1 MNHNY and CDR2 SVGAGI. The sequenced sample was peripheral blood, obtained in a trial of Ad26.COV2.S vaccine versus placebo. The clonotype was recovered from a person aged 18-65 years who received the Ad26.COV2.S COVID-19 vaccine or a placebo. The sequence joins TRBV6-6 to TRBJ2-2, with the D gene uncertain. The nucleotide sequence reads as follows: TGTGCCAGCAGTCGTGACTGGCAAACCGCGAACACCGGGGAGCTGTTTTTT. The encoded protein is CASSRDWQTANTGELFF.